This T cell receptor (beta chain) came from a study of cytomegalovirus exposure and HLA in healthy donors. Study as a whole: The 110 or so validation repertoires used a platform that matched the one used for the roughly 700 first-cohort repertoires, as a later analysis reported. Findings of the study overall: There were a few CMV-associated chains whose specificity for CMV antigens was confirmed in vitro. Cytomegalovirus association was assigned to about 150 TCR beta chains.

The donors belonged to the approximately 120-subject validation cohort, separate from the roughly 650-subject first cohort. V gave up 5 bases and J gave up 6 bases, with 16 bases separating them. The CDR3 consists of 14 residues. Germline CDR1 SGDLS, CDR2 YYNGEE. Measured with immunoSEQ multiplex PCR; TCRdb has only the in-frame clones, and not every one. The table shows 40,000 to 55,000 clones, with just over 85% occurring only once. With regard to this clone: Its antigen is unknown.

The receptor comes from a woman aged 25 to 39 in good health and CMV-seronegative. This chain uses TRBV9 with TRBJ2-3; D perhaps matches TRBD1 (5 bases). Sequenced material: PBMCs. The CDR3 coding sequence is TGTGCCAGCAGAAAAGATACGGCAGGGGATACGCAGTATTTT. Translating gives CASRKDTAGDTQYF.